The rows below give T cell receptor beta chains drawn from one sample of a study of blood T cell repertoires in COVID-19. Profiling relied on immunoSEQ multiplex PCR, and the TCRdb table lists in-frame clones only, not all of them. The table has 200,000 to 300,000 clones, 80% to 90% seen once. The sample taken for sequencing was peripheral blood. Every receptor here comes from a man in his 60s with acute or convalescent COVID-19. CDR3s include the opening cysteine and the closing phenylalanine or tryptophan. The D gene is left open where the match is weak. The size field is filled for only some rows; it gives once, few, many or a size class.

cdr3_nt	cdr3_aa	clone_size	v_call	j_call	d_call
TGTGCCAGCAGCCTCAGACAGAACAAGCAGTTCTTC	CASSLRQNKQFF	once	TRBV7-9	TRBJ2-1	.
TGCGCCAGCAGCCTAGGACTAGCGGGAGGGCTAAATACGCAGTATTTT	CASSLGLAGGLNTQYF	.	TRBV4-3	TRBJ2-3	TRBD2
TGTGCCACCAGCAGAGAGGCTGGGAGCAGGACTTACGAGCAGTACTTC	CATSREAGSRTYEQYF	.	TRBV15	TRBJ2-7	.
TGTGCCAGCATCCCGACAGCTACTAACTATGGCTACACCTTC	CASIPTATNYGYTF	.	TRBV9	TRBJ1-2	.
TGTGCCAGCAGTTTTCAGGGGAACACTGAAGCTTTCTTT	CASSFQGNTEAFF	few	TRBV12-3/TRBV12-4	TRBJ1-1	.
TGCAGCGGGGGGACTAGCGGGGCCGCACAGTTCTTC	CSGGTSGAAQFF	.	TRBV29-1	TRBJ2-1	TRBD2
TGCGCCAGCAGCTTGGGGCCGACAGGGGGTAGTCCCTACGAGCAGTACTTC	CASSLGPTGGSPYEQYF	.	TRBV5-1	TRBJ2-7	TRBD1
TGCGCCAGCAGCCACATGGGGACTAGTAGGTACGAGCAGTACTTC	CASSHMGTSRYEQYF	.	TRBV4-3	TRBJ2-7	TRBD2
TGTGCCACCAGCCGGCCGGGAAGGAGCTCCTACGAGCAGTACTTC	CATSRPGRSSYEQYF	once	TRBV15	TRBJ2-7	.
TGTGCCAGCAGGAGAGGGGGCGGCACGGATACGCAGTATTTT	CASRRGGGTDTQYF	.	TRBV6-5	TRBJ2-3	TRBD1
TGCGCCAGCAGCATCGGACTAGCGGGGGGGTACAATGAGCAGTTCTTC	CASSIGLAGGYNEQFF	.	TRBV5-1	TRBJ2-1	TRBD2
TGTGCCAGCAGTTTCGAGCAGGGAATAAACACTGAAGCTTTCTTT	CASSFEQGINTEAFF	.	TRBV6-5	TRBJ1-1	.
TGTGCCAGCAGTCCCAGGGGCCTGATAGATGAGCAGTTCTTC	CASSPRGLIDEQFF	.	TRBV6-2/TRBV6-3	TRBJ2-1	.
TGTGCCAGTAGTATAGATTGGGACAGCGATAATTCACCCCTCCACTTT	CASSIDWDSDNSPLHF	.	TRBV19	TRBJ1-6	TRBD1
TGCAGTGCTAGTGTGCAGAACAAAAACATTCAGTACTTC	CSASVQNKNIQYF	.	TRBV20-1	TRBJ2-4	.
TGTGCCAGCAGGAGACAATCTGCCTACGAGCAGTACTTC	CASRRQSAYEQYF	.	TRBV6-5	TRBJ2-7	.
TGTGCCATCAGTGAGAGGAGTCTTCAGCCCCAGCATTTT	CAISERSLQPQHF	.	TRBV10-3	TRBJ1-5	.
TGCAGCGTTGAAGAGTGGGCAGGGCAAACCGGGGAGCTGTTTTTT	CSVEEWAGQTGELFF	.	TRBV29-1	TRBJ2-2	.
TGTGCCAGCAGCCCGAGACTAGCGGGATACAATGAGCAGTTCTTC	CASSPRLAGYNEQFF	.	TRBV7-2	TRBJ2-1	TRBD2
TGCGCCAGCAGCTTATCAGGTCACTCCTACGAGCAGTACTTC	CASSLSGHSYEQYF	.	TRBV5-1	TRBJ2-7	.
TGTGCCAGTAGTTCCAGGCCAGCAGGGGCTAATGAAAAACTGTTTTTT	CASSSRPAGANEKLFF	.	TRBV19	TRBJ1-4	.
TGTGCCTTCTCAGGGGGCAACTATGGCTACACCTTC	CAFSGGNYGYTF	.	TRBV30	TRBJ1-2	TRBD1
TGTGCCAGCAGCTGGGGAGGGACAATTGGGAATGAGCAGTTCTTC	CASSWGGTIGNEQFF	.	TRBV5-8	TRBJ2-1	.
TGTGCCAGCAGTGCCCCGGGTAGCAGGGCTGGGGAGCTGTTTTTT	CASSAPGSRAGELFF	.	TRBV2	TRBJ2-2	.
TGTGCCATCAGGACAGGGTTAACAGAGACCCAGTACTTC	CAIRTGLTETQYF	.	TRBV10-3	TRBJ2-5	TRBD1
TGTGCCAGCGCTCCGTCAGGGCTCAATCAGCCCCAGCATTTT	CASAPSGLNQPQHF	.	TRBV19	TRBJ1-5	.
TGTGCCAGCAGTTTTCAGGGAACTGGGGCCAACGTCCTGACTTTC	CASSFQGTGANVLTF	.	TRBV6-6	TRBJ2-6	.
TGTGCCAGCAGTTACGTTCAGGGGAGGGGCGGGGAGCTGTTTTTT	CASSYVQGRGGELFF	.	TRBV6-5	TRBJ2-2	.
TGTGCCAGCAGCTTAAGAGGACTAGCGGAAACACGCTCCTACGAGCAGTACTTC	CASSLRGLAETRSYEQYF	.	TRBV7-8	TRBJ2-7	TRBD2
TGCGCCAGTAAAGCAGGGATCCAGGCTCCCTCCTACGAGCAGTACTTC	CASKAGIQAPSYEQYF	.	TRBV5-1	TRBJ2-7	.
TGTGCCAGCAGTTTATTGGCGAACACTGAAGCTTTCTTT	CASSLLANTEAFF	many	TRBV27	TRBJ1-1	.
TGTGCCAGCAGCTTAGATCCCTACTCTGGGGCCAACGTCCTGACTTTC	CASSLDPYSGANVLTF	.	TRBV11-2	TRBJ2-6	.
TGTGCCAGCAGTACCCGGGACAGATACCAAGAGACCCAGTACTTC	CASSTRDRYQETQYF	.	TRBV27	TRBJ2-5	TRBD1
TGTGCCAGCAGCACCTCCGGGACAGTTAATTCACCCCTCCACTTT	CASSTSGTVNSPLHF	once	TRBV11-2	TRBJ1-6	TRBD1
TGTGCCAGCAGCCGCGACAGAACCGGGACAGGGAGGACTGAAGCTTTCTTT	CASSRDRTGTGRTEAFF	.	TRBV6-2/TRBV6-3	TRBJ1-1	TRBD1
TGTGCCAGCAGGATCCGGGACAGAGCCTACGAGCAGTACTTC	CASRIRDRAYEQYF	.	TRBV27	TRBJ2-7	TRBD1
TGTGCCAGCAGTAAGGTGTCAGGGTCCCGGATAGCCAAAAACATTCAGTACTTC	CASSKVSGSRIAKNIQYF	.	TRBV28	TRBJ2-4	.
TGTGCCAGCAGTTTCCCCCAGACAGATAGTAACTATGGCTACACCTTC	CASSFPQTDSNYGYTF	.	TRBV28	TRBJ1-2	.
TGTGCCAGCTTTAAACCCCGACTAGCGGGAGGTACTAATGAGCAGTTCTTC	CASFKPRLAGGTNEQFF	.	TRBV18	TRBJ2-1	TRBD2
TGTGCCAGTAGTATCTCCGGGACAGGGTACTATGGCTACACCTTC	CASSISGTGYYGYTF	.	TRBV19	TRBJ1-2	TRBD1
TGTGCCAGCAGTCGCGACAGGGGGCGGGGTAGTTCACCCCTCCACTTT	CASSRDRGRGSSPLHF	once	TRBV3-1/TRBV3-2	TRBJ1-6	TRBD1
TGTGCCAGCAGTTTATCGAGACAAGAGACCCAGTACTTC	CASSLSRQETQYF	once	TRBV27	TRBJ2-5	.
TGTGCCAGCACCTTGCGGGAGGGCCGCAACATTCAGTACTTC	CASTLREGRNIQYF	.	TRBV6-5	TRBJ2-4	TRBD2
TGCGCCAGCAGCCAAGCCCCACAGGGGAGGAATGGCTACACCTTC	CASSQAPQGRNGYTF	few	TRBV4-3	TRBJ1-2	TRBD1
TGTGCCAGCAGGGACAGGGGATTTCGAACAGATACGCAGTATTTT	CASRDRGFRTDTQYF	.	TRBV5-4	TRBJ2-3	TRBD1
TGTGCCAGCAGCTTAGTTTTCGGTTTTGGCAAAAACATTCAGTACTTC	CASSLVFGFGKNIQYF	.	TRBV7-6	TRBJ2-4	.
TGTGCCAGCAGCCAAGCCCAGGACAGGCGTTTTTTT	CASSQAQDRRFF	few	TRBV3-1/TRBV3-2	TRBJ1-3	TRBD1
TGTGCCAGCAGCCTCACCCTGACTAGCGGGCCCACAGATACGCAGTATTTT	CASSLTLTSGPTDTQYF	.	TRBV5-8	TRBJ2-3	TRBD2
TGTGCCAGCAGCCGGCAGGGGGGCCTCTTGGGAACTGAAGCTTTCTTT	CASSRQGGLLGTEAFF	.	TRBV3-1/TRBV3-2	TRBJ1-1	TRBD1
TGTGCCATCAGGGACCAGACAGGACCCCATGAGCAGTTCTTC	CAIRDQTGPHEQFF	.	TRBV10-3	TRBJ2-1	.
TGTGCCACCAGTGATTTGTTCCCGACAGGGTGGCCCAAATATGGCTACACCTTC	CATSDLFPTGWPKYGYTF	.	TRBV24-1	TRBJ1-2	TRBD1
TGTGCCACGGACAGCGTCACCTACGAGCAGTACTTC	CATDSVTYEQYF	.	TRBV6-5	TRBJ2-7	.
TGTGCCAGCAAGGACGGGGGGGTCCATGAAGCTTTCTTT	CASKDGGVHEAFF	.	TRBV2	TRBJ1-1	.
TGTGCCAGCAGTGAAGGTGCCAGCGTTGTCACCGGGGAGCTGTTTTTT	CASSEGASVVTGELFF	.	TRBV6-4	TRBJ2-2	.
TGCGCCAGCAGCCCGCCCCCGGGACTAGCGGATGTTCGTTACGAGCAGTACTTC	CASSPPPGLADVRYEQYF	once	TRBV4-3	TRBJ2-7	TRBD2
TGTGCCAGCAGAGGGGGCCGGGAGACCCAGTACTTC	CASRGGRETQYF	.	TRBV28	TRBJ2-5	TRBD1
TGTGCCAGCAGCGAGGGACAGCACACCGGGGAGCTGTTTTTT	CASSEGQHTGELFF	.	TRBV7-3	TRBJ2-2	TRBD1
TGTGCCAGCAGCTTGATCGCTCAGGGCAATCAGCCCCAGCATTTT	CASSLIAQGNQPQHF	.	TRBV5-5	TRBJ1-5	.
TGTGCCAGTAGCCCCGGGACTAGCGGGAACACCGGGGAGCTGTTTTTT	CASSPGTSGNTGELFF	.	TRBV19	TRBJ2-2	TRBD2
TGTGCCAGTAGTATAGTACAAAGGGGGGACAGGATGCATTTT	CASSIVQRGDRMHF	few	TRBV19	TRBJ1-5	TRBD1